The 20 T cell receptor beta chains presented below share a single source sample, sequenced in a study of CD4 T cells in relation to SARS-CoV-2 and coronaviruses. Sequenced by immunoSEQ multiplex PCR; TCRdb stores in-frame clones only, minus some. The sample holds about 12,000 clones, roughly 71% seen once. Before the COVID-19 pandemic, during about 2010-2019, CD4+ T cells were taken from unexposed donors. After ten to eleven days of culture, CD4+ T cells were isolated. Antigens of these TCRs are unknown. Sequenced sample: CD4+ T cells from PBMCs, cultured in vitro. Receptors originate from a human donor in good health.

The V gene is TRBV18, the J gene TRBJ1-2; maybe TRBD1 (5 bases). V was pared by 1 base and J by 4 bases, with 19 bases between. This CDR3 contains 17 residues. Germline CDR1 KGHSH, CDR2 LQKENI. This chain's CDR3 is CASSPQVGETEFYGYTF. CDR3 nucleotide sequence: TGTGCCAGCTCACCACAGGTTGGGGAGACAGAATTCTATGGCTACACCTTC.

This chain links TRBV5-1 with TRBJ2-6; TRBD1 agrees at 8 bases. The trim removed 2 bases at V and 1 base at J, leaving 11 bases unmatched. Germline CDR1 SGHRS, CDR2 YFSETQ. The CDR3 loop spans 19 amino acids. DNA of the CDR3: TGCGCCAGCAGCTTTCTATCAGGGGGCGCTTGGTCTGGGGCCAACGTCCTGACTTTC. Translation gives CASSFLSGGAWSGANVLTF.

This chain joins TRBV6-1 and TRBJ2-3; 13 positions match TRBD2. V gave up 4 bases and J gave up 3 bases; unmatched junction bases: 7. CDR3 length equals 17 residues. Germline V gene lookup returns CDR1 MNHNS and CDR2 SASEGT. The CDR3 protein is CASSARLTSGRTDTQYF. The CDR3 DNA reads TGTGCCAGCAGTGCCCGACTGACTAGCGGGAGGACAGATACGCAGTATTTT.

This clone was detected only a few times. DNA of the CDR3: TGTGCCAGCAGCTCCGGACAGGACCCCGGTCAGCCCCAGCATTTT. Translation: CASSSGQDPGQPQHF. The chain has TRBV7-6 and TRBJ1-5, with TRBD1 identical over 7 bases. With 4 bases clipped from V and 6 bases from J, the junction kept 9 bases outside the gene matches. The V gene's germline CDR1 is SGHVS and CDR2 FNYEAQ. This CDR3 spans 15 amino acids.

There are a few counts of this clone. The rearrangement links TRBV6-1 to TRBJ2-7; no firm D call. The CDR3 has 16 residues. Germline V gene sequence: CDR1 MNHNS, CDR2 SASEGT. Trimming cost V 1 base and J 3 bases, with 16 bases left between them. The CDR3 DNA reads TGTGCCAGCAGTGAAGTCCCATCAGCCAATGTCTACGAGCAGTACTTC. It yields the protein CASSEVPSANVYEQYF.

This sequence joins TRBV5-1 and TRBJ2-2; 13 bases align to TRBD2. This CDR3 is 18 amino acids long. Germline-derived CDR1 and CDR2 are SGHRS and YFSETQ. The junction had 9 bases not matched to a gene; V was cut back by 4 bases and J by 3 bases. CDR3 sequence reads: CASSPGLAGVSYTGELFF. The DNA for the CDR3 is TGCGCCAGCAGCCCAGGACTAGCGGGAGTGAGTTACACCGGGGAGCTGTTTTTT. The full variable domain, its missing parts supplied by reference TRBV5-1 and TRBJ2-2, is KAGVTQTPRYLIKTRGQQVTLSCSPISGHRSVSWYQQTPGQGLQFLFEYFSETQRNKGNFPGRFSGRQFSNSRSEMNVSTLELGDSALYLCASSPGLAGVSYTGELFFGEGSRLTVL.

Written as DNA, the CDR3 is TGTGCCAGCAGTAGCGGGAGAGCAAGCTCCTACAATGAGCAGTTCTTC. Its translation: CASSSGRASSYNEQFF. The rearrangement joins TRBV6-2 or TRBV6-3 to TRBJ2-1; 8 bases are a match to TRBD2. This CDR3 contains 16 residues. Germline V gene data show CDR1 as MNHEY and CDR2 as SVGEGT. V was pared by 5 bases and J by 0 bases, with 6 bases of the junction left unmatched.

This clone showed up just a few times. The rearrangement links TRBV5-1 to TRBJ2-1; D call uncertain. This CDR3 has 15 amino acids. V shed 0 bases and J shed 0 bases, with 7 bases lying between them. Germline V gene data show CDR1 as SGHRS and CDR2 as YFSETQ. The CDR3 bases are TGCGCCAGCAGCTTGGTGTGGGGCTCCTACAATGAGCAGTTCTTC. Its translation is CASSLVWGSYNEQFF. Looking up the rest from reference TRBV5-1 and TRBJ2-1 gives the full variable domain: KAGVTQTPRYLIKTRGQQVTLSCSPISGHRSVSWYQQTPGQGLQFLFEYFSETQRNKGNFPGRFSGRQFSNSRSEMNVSTLELGDSALYLCASSLVWGSYNEQFFGPGTRLTVL.

The rearrangement links TRBV19 to TRBJ1-2; 7 nucleotides align to TRBD1. With V trimmed by 5 bases and J by 3 bases, 9 bases remained unmatched. CDR3 size: 15 residues. The germline V gene encodes CDR1 LNHDA and CDR2 SQIVND (reference sequence). CDR3 in amino acids: CASSGERTGDYGYTF. The CDR3 nucleotides are TGTGCCAGTAGTGGGGAGAGGACAGGCGACTATGGCTACACCTTC.

This clone was detected a few times. V gene TRBV3-1 (or the pseudogene TRBV3-2) combines with J gene TRBJ2-7, with TRBD2 matching over 10 bases. Trimming cost V 6 bases and J 7 bases; bases outside gene matches: 6. CDR1 is LGHDT, CDR2 YNNKEL, per germline (reference sequence). The CDR3 loop spans 13 amino acids. CDR3 sequence reads: CASSPGLAREQYF. CDR3 nucleotides: TGTGCCAGCAGTCCGGGACTAGCGCGGGAGCAGTACTTC.

The chain employs TRBV4-2 and TRBJ2-5, with TRBD2 matching 8 bases. Germline V gene lookup returns CDR1 LGHNA and CDR2 YNFKEQ. Trimming removed 1 base from V and 0 bases from J; junction bases left unmatched: 4. The CDR3 has 16 residues. CDR3 sequence: CASSQVSGIYQETQYF. The CDR3, as DNA: TGTGCCAGCAGCCAAGTTAGCGGGATTTACCAAGAGACCCAGTACTTC.

The chain carries TRBV2 and TRBJ2-2; 9 bases are a match to TRBD2. Per germline, CDR1 SNHLY and CDR2 FYNNEI. The CDR3 is made up of 14 amino acids. The trim removed 7 bases at V and 2 bases at J, leaving 2 bases unmatched. The CDR3, as DNA: TGTGCCAGCAAAGCGGGAGGTAACACCGGGGAGCTGTTTTTT. Translating gives CASKAGGNTGELFF.

This clone occurred a few times. This rearrangement joins TRBV6-5 to TRBJ2-7, with 7 nucleotides matching TRBD2. The CDR3 length is 15 residues. Germline loops: CDR1 MNHEY, CDR2 SVGAGI. The trim removed 7 bases at V and 2 bases at J, leaving 11 bases unmatched. The CDR3 coding sequence is TGTGCCAGCACGGGGTTGGGGGGGTGGGCCTACGAGCAGTACTTC. It codes for CASTGLGGWAYEQYF.

The sample holds one count of this clone. V is TRBV5-4 and J is TRBJ2-3; 10 nucleotides match TRBD2. V shed 4 bases, J shed 0 bases, and the junction held 2 bases outside the gene matches. Germline assignment: CDR1 SGHNT and CDR2 YYREEE (reference sequence). The CDR3 totals 15 residues. The CDR3 reads CASSPSGGSTDTQYF. The DNA of the CDR3 is TGTGCCAGCAGCCCTAGCGGGGGAAGCACAGATACGCAGTATTTT.

V is TRBV5-1 and J is TRBJ1-1; D not certain. CDR1 and CDR2 from the germline V gene are SGHRS and YFSETQ. The ends were cut back, 2 bases at V and 2 bases at J, with 7 bases in the middle. The CDR3 runs 13 residues. CDR3 sequence reads: CASSLQDNTEAFF. CDR3 DNA sequence: TGCGCCAGCAGCTTACAAGACAACACTGAAGCTTTCTTT.

The CDR3, as DNA: TGTGCCAGCACCATGCCCAGGACGCCCACATGCGATGAGCAGTTCTTC. Translated, it gives CASTMPRTPTCDEQFF. This chain uses TRBV7-9 with TRBJ2-1; D gene ambiguous. The length of the CDR3 is 16 residues. Germline V CDR1 and CDR2: SEHNR, FQNEAQ (reference sequence). V shed 7 bases and J shed 8 bases, with 24 bases lying between them.

The rearrangement links TRBV11-3 to TRBJ1-5, with 7 nucleotides matching TRBD1. This CDR3 has 16 amino acids. Germline-derived CDR1 and CDR2 are SGHNT and YENEEA. V was pared by 5 bases and J by 5 bases, with 12 bases of the junction left unmatched. The CDR3 sequence: CASSQPRGDGDQPQHF. The CDR3, as DNA: TGTGCCAGCAGCCAACCCAGGGGGGATGGGGATCAGCCCCAGCATTTT.

The genes are TRBV7-2 and TRBJ1-1, with TRBD1 matching over 7 bases. CDR3 size: 14 residues. Germline CDR1 SGHTA, CDR2 FQGNSA. The ends lost 6 bases at V and 11 bases at J; junction bases unmatched: 15. The CDR3 protein is CASRGGRDSSKAFF. The CDR3 nucleotides read TGTGCCAGCAGAGGCGGGCGGGACAGCTCGAAGGCTTTCTTT.

The chain employs TRBV19 and TRBJ2-6, with D perhaps assigned TRBD1 or TRBD2 (6 bases each). This CDR3 has 19 residues. V shed 5 bases and J shed 2 bases, with 22 bases lying between them. CDR1 is LNHDA, CDR2 SQIVND, per germline (reference sequence). CDR3 amino acids: CASSGRDYKGEAGANVLTF. The CDR3 coding sequence is TGTGCCAGTAGTGGACGCGACTATAAGGGGGAGGCTGGGGCCAACGTCCTGACTTTC.

This chain uses TRBV28 with TRBJ1-6, with 7 positions matching TRBD1. This CDR3 spans 13 amino acids. The germline gives CDR1 MDHEN, CDR2 SYDVKM. Losses at the gene ends were 7 bases for V and 10 bases for J; bases not matched to a gene: 7. CDR3 residues: CASIPRQGSPLHF. In DNA form, the CDR3 reads TGTGCCAGCATCCCGAGACAGGGCTCACCCCTCCACTTT.